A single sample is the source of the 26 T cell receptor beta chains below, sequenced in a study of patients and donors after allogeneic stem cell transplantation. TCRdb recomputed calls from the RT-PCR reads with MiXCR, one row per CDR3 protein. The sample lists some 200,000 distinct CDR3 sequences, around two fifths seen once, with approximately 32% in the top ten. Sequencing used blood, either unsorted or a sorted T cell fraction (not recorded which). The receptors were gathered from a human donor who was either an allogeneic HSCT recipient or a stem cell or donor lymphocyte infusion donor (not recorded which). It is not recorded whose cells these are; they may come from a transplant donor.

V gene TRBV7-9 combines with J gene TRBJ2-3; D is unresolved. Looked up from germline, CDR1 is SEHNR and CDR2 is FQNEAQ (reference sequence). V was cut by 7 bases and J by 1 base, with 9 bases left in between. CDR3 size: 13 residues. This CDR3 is CASTPVGTDTQYF. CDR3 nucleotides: TGTGCCAGCACCCCGGTCGGCACAGATACGCAGTATTTT.

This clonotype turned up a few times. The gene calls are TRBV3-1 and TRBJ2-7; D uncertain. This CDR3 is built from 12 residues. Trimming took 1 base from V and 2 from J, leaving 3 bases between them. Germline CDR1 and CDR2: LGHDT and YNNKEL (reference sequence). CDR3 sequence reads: CASSQGPYEQYF. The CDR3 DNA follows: TGTGCCAGCAGCCAAGGGCCCTACGAGCAGTACTTC.

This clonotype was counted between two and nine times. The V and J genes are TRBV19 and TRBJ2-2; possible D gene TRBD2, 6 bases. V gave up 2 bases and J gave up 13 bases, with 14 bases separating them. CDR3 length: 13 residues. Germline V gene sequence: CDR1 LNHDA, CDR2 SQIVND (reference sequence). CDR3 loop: CASSISGPQGLFF. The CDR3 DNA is TGTGCCAGTAGTATAAGCGGGCCGCAGGGGCTGTTTTTT.

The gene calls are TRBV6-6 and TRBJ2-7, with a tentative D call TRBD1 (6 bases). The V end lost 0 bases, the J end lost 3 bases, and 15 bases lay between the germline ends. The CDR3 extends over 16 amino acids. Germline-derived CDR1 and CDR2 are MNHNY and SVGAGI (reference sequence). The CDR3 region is CASSYSASRGYYEQYF. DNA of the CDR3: TGTGCCAGCAGTTACTCGGCTAGCAGGGGATACTACGAGCAGTACTTC.

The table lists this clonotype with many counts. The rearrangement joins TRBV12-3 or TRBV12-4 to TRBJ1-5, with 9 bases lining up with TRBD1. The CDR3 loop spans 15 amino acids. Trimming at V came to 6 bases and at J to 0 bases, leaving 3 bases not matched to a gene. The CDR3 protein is CASSQGQGSNQPQHF. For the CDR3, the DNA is TGTGCCAGCAGCCAGGGACAGGGTAGCAATCAGCCCCAGCATTTT.

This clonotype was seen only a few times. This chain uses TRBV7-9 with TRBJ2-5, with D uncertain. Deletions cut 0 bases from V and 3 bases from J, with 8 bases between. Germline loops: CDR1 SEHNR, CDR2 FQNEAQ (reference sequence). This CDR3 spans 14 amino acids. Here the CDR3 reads CASSLALVEETQYF. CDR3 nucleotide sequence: TGTGCCAGCAGCTTAGCGCTTGTGGAAGAGACCCAGTACTTC.

The CDR3 DNA is TGTGCCACCAGCAGTACGCACGGACCCAACAATGAGCAGTTCTTC. It specifies CATSSTHGPNNEQFF. The genes are TRBV15 and TRBJ2-1, with no clear D. Germline CDR1 and CDR2: LNHNV and YYDKDF (reference sequence). The CDR3 loop spans 15 amino acids. The V gene lost 3 bases and the J gene lost 5 bases, with 14 bases spanning the gap.

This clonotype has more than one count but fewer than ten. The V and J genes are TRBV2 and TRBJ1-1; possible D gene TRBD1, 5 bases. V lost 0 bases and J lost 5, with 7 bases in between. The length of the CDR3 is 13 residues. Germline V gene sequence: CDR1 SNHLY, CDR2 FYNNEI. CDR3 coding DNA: TGTGCCAGCAGTGAAGCTTGGGGGACTGAAGCTTTCTTT. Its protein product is CASSEAWGTEAFF.

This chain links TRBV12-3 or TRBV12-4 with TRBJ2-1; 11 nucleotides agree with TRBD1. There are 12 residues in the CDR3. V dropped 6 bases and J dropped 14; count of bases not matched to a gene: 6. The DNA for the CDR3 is TGTGCCAGCAGACCCCGGGACAGGGGGGAGTTCTTC. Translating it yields CASRPRDRGEFF.

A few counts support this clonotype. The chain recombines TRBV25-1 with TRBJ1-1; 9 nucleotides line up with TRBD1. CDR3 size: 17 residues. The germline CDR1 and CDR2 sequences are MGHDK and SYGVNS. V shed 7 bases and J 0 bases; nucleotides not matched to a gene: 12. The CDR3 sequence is CASTLRDRAPLNTEAFF. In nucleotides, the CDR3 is TGTGCCAGCACTCTAAGGGACAGGGCCCCTCTGAACACTGAAGCTTTCTTT.

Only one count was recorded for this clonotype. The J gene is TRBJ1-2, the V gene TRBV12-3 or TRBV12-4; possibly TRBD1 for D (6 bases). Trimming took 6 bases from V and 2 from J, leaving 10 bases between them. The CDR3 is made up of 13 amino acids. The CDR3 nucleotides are TGTGCCAGCAGAATAGGGGGAAACTATGGCTACACCTTC. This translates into CASRIGGNYGYTF.

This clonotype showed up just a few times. CDR3 region: CASSPTYSNQPQHF. In DNA form, the CDR3 reads TGTGCCAGCAGTCCAACCTATAGCAATCAGCCCCAGCATTTT. This chain links TRBV12-3 or TRBV12-4 with TRBJ1-5; the D is unclear. V was cut by 5 bases and J by 0 bases, with 8 bases left in between. The CDR3 spans 14 residues.

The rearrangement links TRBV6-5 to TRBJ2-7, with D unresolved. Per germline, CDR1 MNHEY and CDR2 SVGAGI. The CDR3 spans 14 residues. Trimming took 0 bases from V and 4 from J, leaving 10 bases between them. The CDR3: CASSYSAGVYEQYF. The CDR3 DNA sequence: TGTGCCAGCAGTTACTCGGCAGGAGTGTACGAGCAGTACTTC.

The CDR3 spells CASSLPDNTDTQYF. The CDR3 bases are TGTGCCAGCAGCCTGCCGGACAACACAGATACGCAGTATTTT. The chain couples TRBV14 to TRBJ2-3; TRBD1 is a possible D gene (5 bases). The V gene's germline CDR1 is SGHDN and CDR2 FVKESK. This CDR3 has 14 residues. Trimming cost V 4 bases and J 2 bases, with 10 bases left between them. Supplemented by reference TRBV14 and TRBJ2-3, the full variable domain reads EAGVTQFPSHSVIEKGQTVTLRCDPISGHDNLYWYRRVMGKEIKFLLHFVKESKQDESGMPNNRFLAERTGGTYSTLKVQPAELEDSGVYFCASSLPDNTDTQYFGPGTRLTVL.

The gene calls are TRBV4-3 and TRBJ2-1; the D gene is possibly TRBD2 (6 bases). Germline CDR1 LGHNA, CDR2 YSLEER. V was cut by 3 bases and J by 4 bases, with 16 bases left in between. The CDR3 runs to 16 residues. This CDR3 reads CASSQDSGRPYNEQFF. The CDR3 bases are TGCGCCAGCAGCCAGGATAGCGGCCGACCTTACAATGAGCAGTTCTTC.

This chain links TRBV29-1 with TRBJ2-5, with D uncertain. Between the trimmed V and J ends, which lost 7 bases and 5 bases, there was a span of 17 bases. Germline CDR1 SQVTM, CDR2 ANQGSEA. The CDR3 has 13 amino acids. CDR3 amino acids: CSAPSDPGETQYF. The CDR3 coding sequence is TGCAGCGCCCCCTCGGACCCTGGGGAGACCCAGTACTTC.

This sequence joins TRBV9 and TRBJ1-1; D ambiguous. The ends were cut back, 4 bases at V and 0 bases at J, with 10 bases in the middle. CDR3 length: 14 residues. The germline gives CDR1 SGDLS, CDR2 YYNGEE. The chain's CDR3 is CASSQPGVNTEAFF. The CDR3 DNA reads TGTGCCAGCAGCCAGCCGGGAGTGAACACTGAAGCTTTCTTT. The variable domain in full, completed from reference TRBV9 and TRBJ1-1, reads DSGVTQTPKHLITATGQRVTLRCSPRSGDLSVYWYQQSLDQGLQFLIQYYNGEERAKGNILERFSAQQFPDLHSELNLSSLELGDSALYFCASSQPGVNTEAFFGQGTRLTVV.

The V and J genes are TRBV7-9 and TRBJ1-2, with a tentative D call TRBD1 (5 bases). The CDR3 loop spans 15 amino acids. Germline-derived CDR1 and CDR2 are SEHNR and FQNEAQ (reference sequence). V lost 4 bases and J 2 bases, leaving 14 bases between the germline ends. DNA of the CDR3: TGTGCCAGCAGCTCCCCCCCAGACAGAAACTATGGCTACACCTTC. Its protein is CASSSPPDRNYGYTF.

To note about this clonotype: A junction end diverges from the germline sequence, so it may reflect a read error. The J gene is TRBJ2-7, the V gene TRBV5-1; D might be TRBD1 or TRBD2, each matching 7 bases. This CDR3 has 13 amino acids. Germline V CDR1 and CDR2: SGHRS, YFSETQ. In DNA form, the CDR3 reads TGCGCCGGCAGCGGGGACAGAACCTACGAGCAGTACTTC. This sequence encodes CAGSGDRTYEQYF.

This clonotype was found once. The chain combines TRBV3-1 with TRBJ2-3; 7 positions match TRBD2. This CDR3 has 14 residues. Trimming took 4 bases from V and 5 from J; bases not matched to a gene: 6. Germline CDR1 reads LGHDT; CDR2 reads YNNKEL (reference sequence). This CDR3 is CASSLGTILDTQYF. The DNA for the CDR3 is TGTGCCAGCAGCCTCGGGACTATCTTAGATACGCAGTATTTT.

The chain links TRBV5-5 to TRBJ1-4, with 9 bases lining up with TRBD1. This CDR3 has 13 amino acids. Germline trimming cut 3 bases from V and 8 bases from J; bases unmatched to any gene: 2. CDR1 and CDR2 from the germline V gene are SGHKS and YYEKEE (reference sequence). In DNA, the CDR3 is TGTGCCAGCAGCTCGGGACAGGGAGAAAAACTGTTTTTT. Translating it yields CASSSGQGEKLFF.

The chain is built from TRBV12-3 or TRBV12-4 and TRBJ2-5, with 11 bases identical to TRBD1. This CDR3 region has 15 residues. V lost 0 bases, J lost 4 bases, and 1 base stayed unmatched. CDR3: CASSLAGTGGETQYF. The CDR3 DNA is TGTGCCAGCAGTTTAGCAGGGACAGGGGGAGAGACCCAGTACTTC.

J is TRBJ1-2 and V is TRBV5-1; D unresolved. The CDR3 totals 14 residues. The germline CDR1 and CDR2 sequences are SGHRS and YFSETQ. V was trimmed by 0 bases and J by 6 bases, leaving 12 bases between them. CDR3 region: CASSLGPLVDGYTF. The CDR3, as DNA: TGCGCCAGCAGCTTGGGTCCCCTCGTGGATGGCTACACCTTC.

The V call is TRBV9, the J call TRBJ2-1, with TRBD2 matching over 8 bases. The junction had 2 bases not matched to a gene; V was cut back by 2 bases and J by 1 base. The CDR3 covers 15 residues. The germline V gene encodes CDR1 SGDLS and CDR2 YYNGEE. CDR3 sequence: CASSVAGGSYNEQFF. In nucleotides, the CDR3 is TGTGCCAGCAGCGTGGCGGGGGGATCCTACAATGAGCAGTTCTTC.

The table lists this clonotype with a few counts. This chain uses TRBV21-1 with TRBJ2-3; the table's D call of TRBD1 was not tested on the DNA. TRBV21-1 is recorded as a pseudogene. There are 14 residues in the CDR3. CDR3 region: CAINWTGYTDTQYF. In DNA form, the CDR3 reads TGTGCCATCAACTGGACAGGTTACACAGATACGCAGTATTTT.

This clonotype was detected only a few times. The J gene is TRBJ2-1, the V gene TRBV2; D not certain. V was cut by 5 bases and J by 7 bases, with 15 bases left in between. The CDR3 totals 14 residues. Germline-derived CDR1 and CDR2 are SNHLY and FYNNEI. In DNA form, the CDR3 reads TGTGCCAGCAGTATAATCCCCTCTGAAAATGAGCAGTTCTTC. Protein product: CASSIIPSENEQFF.